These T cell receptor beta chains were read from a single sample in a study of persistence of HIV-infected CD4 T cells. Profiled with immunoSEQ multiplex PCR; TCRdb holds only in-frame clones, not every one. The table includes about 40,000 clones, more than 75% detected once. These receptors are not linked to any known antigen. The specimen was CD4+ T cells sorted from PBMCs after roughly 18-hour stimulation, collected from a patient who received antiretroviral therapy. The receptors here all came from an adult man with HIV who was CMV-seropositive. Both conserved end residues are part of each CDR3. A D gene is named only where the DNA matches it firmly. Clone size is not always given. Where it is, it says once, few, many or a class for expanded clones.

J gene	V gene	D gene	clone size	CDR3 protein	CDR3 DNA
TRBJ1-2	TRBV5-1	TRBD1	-	CASSKEAGTAYGYTF	TGCGCCAGCAGCAAGGAGGCCGGGACAGCTTATGGCTACACCTTC
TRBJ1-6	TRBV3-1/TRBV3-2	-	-	CASSHVVGSNSPLHF	TGTGCCAGCAGCCATGTCGTCGGCAGCAATTCACCCCTCCACTTT
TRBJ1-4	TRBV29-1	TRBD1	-	CSVEGDRVLFF	TGCAGCGTTGAAGGGGACAGGGTACTGTTTTTT
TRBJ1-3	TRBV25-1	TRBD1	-	CASSRSQGVSGNTIYF	TGTGCCAGCAGTCGATCTCAGGGGGTTTCTGGAAACACCATATATTTT
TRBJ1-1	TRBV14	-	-	CASSRGSSKNTEAFF	TGTGCCAGCAGCCGGGGCAGTTCAAAGAACACTGAAGCTTTCTTT
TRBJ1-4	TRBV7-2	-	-	CASSPQLGAGEKLFF	TGTGCCAGCAGCCCACAACTTGGGGCCGGAGAAAAACTGTTTTTT
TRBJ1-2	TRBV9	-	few	CASSVASPAGGYTF	TGTGCCAGCAGCGTAGCTTCACCTGCAGGAGGCTACACCTTC
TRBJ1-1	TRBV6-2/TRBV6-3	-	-	CASSYSRAEAFF	TGTGCCAGCAGTTACAGCAGGGCTGAAGCTTTCTTT
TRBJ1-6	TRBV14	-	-	CASSPEFGGRNSPLHF	TGTGCCAGCAGCCCCGAGTTTGGGGGGCGAAATTCACCCCTCCACTTT
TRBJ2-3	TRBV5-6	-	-	CASSAVGGITDTQYF	TGTGCCAGCAGCGCGGTTGGGGGAATCACAGATACGCAGTATTTT
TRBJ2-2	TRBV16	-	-	CASSRDTNTGELFF	TGTGCCAGCAGCCGGGACACAAACACCGGGGAGCTGTTTTTT
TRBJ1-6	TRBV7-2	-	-	CASSSMVNSPLHF	TGTGCCAGCAGTTCCATGGTTAATTCACCCCTCCACTTT
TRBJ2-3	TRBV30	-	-	CAWSVQRDTQYF	TGTGCCTGGAGTGTACAGCGAGATACGCAGTATTTT
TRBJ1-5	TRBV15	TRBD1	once	CATSSLGQGNQPQHF	TGTGCCACCAGCAGCTTGGGACAGGGCAATCAGCCCCAGCATTTT
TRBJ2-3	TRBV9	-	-	CASSKRPGPATDTQYF	TGTGCCAGCAGCAAAAGACCGGGCCCCGCCACAGATACGCAGTATTTT
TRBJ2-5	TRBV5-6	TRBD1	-	CASSFRDRVFSQYF	TGTGCCAGCAGCTTCCGGGACAGGGTATTTTCCCAGTACTTC
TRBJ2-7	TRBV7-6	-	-	CASSLGLQGGGEQYF	TGTGCCAGCAGCCTTGGACTTCAGGGGGGCGGCGAGCAGTACTTC
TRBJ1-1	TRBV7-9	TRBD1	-	CASRPGQVNTEAFF	TGTGCCAGCAGGCCGGGACAGGTGAACACTGAAGCTTTCTTT
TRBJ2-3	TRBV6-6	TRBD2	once	CASKVLAGSDTQYF	TGTGCCAGCAAGGTCCTAGCGGGATCAGATACGCAGTATTTT
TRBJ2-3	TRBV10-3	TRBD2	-	CAINSGSIDTQYF	TGTGCCATCAATAGCGGGAGTATAGATACGCAGTATTTT
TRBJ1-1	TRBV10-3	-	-	CAISPRGDNTEAFF	TGTGCCATCAGTCCCCGCGGGGATAACACTGAAGCTTTCTTT
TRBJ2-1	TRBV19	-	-	CASSIGVWSYNEQFF	TGTGCCAGTAGTATAGGGGTGTGGTCCTACAATGAGCAGTTCTTC
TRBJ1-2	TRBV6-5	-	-	CASSYSIGGNYGYTF	TGTGCCAGCAGTTACTCGATCGGGGGAAACTATGGCTACACCTTC
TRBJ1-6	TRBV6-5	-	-	CASSPTRGGRSPLHF	TGTGCCAGCAGCCCCACCCGGGGGGGTCGGTCACCCCTCCACTTT
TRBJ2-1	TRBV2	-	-	CASSEFWNEQFF	TGTGCCAGCAGTGAATTTTGGAATGAGCAGTTCTTC
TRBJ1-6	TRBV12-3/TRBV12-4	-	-	CASKGSVLSPLHF	TGTGCCAGCAAGGGCTCTGTCCTATCACCCCTCCACTTT
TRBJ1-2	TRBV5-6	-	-	CASSFKYGYTF	TGTGCCAGCAGCTTTAAGTACGGCTACACCTTC
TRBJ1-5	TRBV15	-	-	CATSSLQYYQPQHF	TGTGCCACCAGCAGTCTACAGTATTATCAGCCCCAGCATTTT
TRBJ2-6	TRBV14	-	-	CASSQRRLSGANVLTF	TGTGCCAGCAGCCAAAGACGACTCTCTGGGGCCAACGTCCTGACTTTC
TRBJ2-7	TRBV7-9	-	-	CASSLMAGYEQYF	TGTGCCAGCAGCTTAATGGCAGGCTACGAGCAGTACTTC
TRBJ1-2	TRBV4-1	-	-	CASSQDFYGFYGYTF	TGCGCCAGCAGCCAAGATTTTTACGGCTTCTATGGCTACACCTTC
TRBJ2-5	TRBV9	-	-	CASSVAREETQYF	TGTGCCAGCAGCGTAGCGAGGGAAGAGACCCAGTACTTC
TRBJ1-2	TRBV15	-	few	CATSREGNVVGYTF	TGTGCCACCAGCAGAGAAGGGAATGTAGTCGGCTACACCTTC
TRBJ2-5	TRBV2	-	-	CASSLSGWETQYF	TGTGCCAGCAGTTTATCAGGGTGGGAGACCCAGTACTTC
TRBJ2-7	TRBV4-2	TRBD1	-	CASSQNLRGTVTYEQYF	TGTGCCAGCAGCCAAAACCTCAGGGGGACAGTCACCTACGAGCAGTACTTC
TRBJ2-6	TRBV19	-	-	CASSAGRVLTF	TGTGCCAGTAGTGCAGGCCGCGTCCTGACTTTC
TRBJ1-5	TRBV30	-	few	CAWSLRGSPNQPQHF	TGTGCCTGGAGTCTCAGAGGGAGTCCCAATCAGCCCCAGCATTTT
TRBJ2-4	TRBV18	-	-	CASSPEGSIQYF	TGTGCCAGCTCACCAGAGGGGAGCATTCAGTACTTC
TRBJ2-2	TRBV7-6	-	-	CASSLEHNTGELFF	TGTGCCAGCAGCTTAGAGCATAACACCGGGGAGCTGTTTTTT